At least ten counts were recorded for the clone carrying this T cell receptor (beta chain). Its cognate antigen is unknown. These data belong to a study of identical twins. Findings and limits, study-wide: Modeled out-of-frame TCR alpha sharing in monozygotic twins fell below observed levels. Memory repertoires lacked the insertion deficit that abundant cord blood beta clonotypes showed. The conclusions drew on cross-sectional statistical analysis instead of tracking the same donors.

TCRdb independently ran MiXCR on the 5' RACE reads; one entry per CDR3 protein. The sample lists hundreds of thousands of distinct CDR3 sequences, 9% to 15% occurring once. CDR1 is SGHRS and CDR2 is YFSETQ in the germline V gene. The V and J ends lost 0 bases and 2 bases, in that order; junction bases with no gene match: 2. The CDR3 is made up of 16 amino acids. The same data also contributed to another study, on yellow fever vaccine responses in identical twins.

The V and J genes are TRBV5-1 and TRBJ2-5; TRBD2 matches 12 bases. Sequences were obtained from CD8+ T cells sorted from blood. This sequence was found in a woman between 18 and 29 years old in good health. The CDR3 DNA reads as TGCGCCAGCAGCTTGGGGACTAGCGGGGCACAAGAGACCCAGTACTTC. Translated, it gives CASSLGTSGAQETQYF.